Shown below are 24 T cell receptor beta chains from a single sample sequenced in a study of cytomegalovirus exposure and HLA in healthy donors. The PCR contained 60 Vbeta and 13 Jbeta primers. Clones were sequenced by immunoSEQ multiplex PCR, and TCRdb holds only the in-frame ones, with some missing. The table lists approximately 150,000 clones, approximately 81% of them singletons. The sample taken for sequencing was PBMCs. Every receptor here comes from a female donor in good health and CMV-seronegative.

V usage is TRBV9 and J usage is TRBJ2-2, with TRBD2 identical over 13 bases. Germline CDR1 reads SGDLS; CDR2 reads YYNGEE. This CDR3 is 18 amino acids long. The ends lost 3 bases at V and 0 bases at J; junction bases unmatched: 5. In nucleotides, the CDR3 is TGTGCCAGCAGCGCTCGAGGACTAGCGGGGGCGAACACCGGGGAGCTGTTTTTT. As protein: CASSARGLAGANTGELFF.

The CDR3 spells CASSLRGGAESTSTDTQYF. The CDR3 nucleotides read TGTGCCAGCAGCTTAAGAGGTGGGGCGGAGTCGACTAGCACAGATACGCAGTATTTT. The chain joins TRBV11-2 to TRBJ2-3, with D possibly being TRBD1 (5 bases). Germline CDR1 is SGHAT and CDR2 is FQNNGV. Trimming shortened V by 2 bases and J by 0 bases, and 21 bases separated the two germline ends. The CDR3 sequence is 19 residues long.

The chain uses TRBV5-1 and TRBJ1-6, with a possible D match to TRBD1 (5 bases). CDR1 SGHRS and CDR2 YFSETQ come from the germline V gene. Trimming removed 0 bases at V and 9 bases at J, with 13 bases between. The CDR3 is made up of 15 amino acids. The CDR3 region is CASSLAGGVISPLHF. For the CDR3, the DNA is TGCGCCAGCAGCTTGGCGGGGGGGGTTATTTCACCCCTCCACTTT.

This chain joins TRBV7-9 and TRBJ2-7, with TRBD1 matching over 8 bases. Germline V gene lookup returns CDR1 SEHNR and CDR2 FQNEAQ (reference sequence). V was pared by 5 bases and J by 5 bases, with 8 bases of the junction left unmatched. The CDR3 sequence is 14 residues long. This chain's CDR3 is CASSGRDRKNEQYF. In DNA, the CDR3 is TGTGCCAGCAGCGGGCGGGACAGGAAGAACGAGCAGTACTTC.

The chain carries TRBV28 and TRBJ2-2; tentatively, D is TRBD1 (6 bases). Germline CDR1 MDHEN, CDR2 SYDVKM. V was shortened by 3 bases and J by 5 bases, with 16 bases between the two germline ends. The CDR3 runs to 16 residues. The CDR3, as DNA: TGTGCCAGCAGTTTCTTTCCGGGACAAAGGACCGGGGAGCTGTTTTTT. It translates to CASSFFPGQRTGELFF.

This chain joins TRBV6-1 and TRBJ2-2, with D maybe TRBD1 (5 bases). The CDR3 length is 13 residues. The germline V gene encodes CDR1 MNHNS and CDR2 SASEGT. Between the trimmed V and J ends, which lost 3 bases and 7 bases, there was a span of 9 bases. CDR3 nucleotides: TGTGCCAGCAGTGACCAGGGAAACGGGGAGCTGTTTTTT. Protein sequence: CASSDQGNGELFF.

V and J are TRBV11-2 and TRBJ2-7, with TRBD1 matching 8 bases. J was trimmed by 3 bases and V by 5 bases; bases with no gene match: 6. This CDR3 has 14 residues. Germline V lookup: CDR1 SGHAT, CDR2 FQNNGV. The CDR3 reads CASSRSGQGYEQYF. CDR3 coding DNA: TGTGCCAGCAGCCGATCAGGACAGGGCTACGAGCAGTACTTC. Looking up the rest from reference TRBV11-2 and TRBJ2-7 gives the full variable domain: EAGVAQSPRYKIIEKRQSVAFWCNPISGHATLYWYQQILGQGPKLLIQFQNNGVVDDSQLPKDRFSAERLKGVDSTLKIQPAKLEDSAVYLCASSRSGQGYEQYFGPGTRLTVT.

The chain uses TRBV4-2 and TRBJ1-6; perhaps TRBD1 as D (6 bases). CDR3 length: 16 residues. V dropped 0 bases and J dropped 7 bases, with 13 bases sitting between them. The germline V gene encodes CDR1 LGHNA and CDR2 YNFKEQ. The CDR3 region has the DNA TGTGCCAGCAGCCAAGATCAGACAGGCGGCAATTCACCCCTCCACTTT. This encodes CASSQDQTGGNSPLHF.

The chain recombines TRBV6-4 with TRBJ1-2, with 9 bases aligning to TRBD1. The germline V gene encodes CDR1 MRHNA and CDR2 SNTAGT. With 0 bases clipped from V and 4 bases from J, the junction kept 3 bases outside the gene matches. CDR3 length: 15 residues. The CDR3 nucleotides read TGTGCCAGCAGTGACTCCGGGACAGGGTTCTATGGCTACACCTTC. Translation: CASSDSGTGFYGYTF.

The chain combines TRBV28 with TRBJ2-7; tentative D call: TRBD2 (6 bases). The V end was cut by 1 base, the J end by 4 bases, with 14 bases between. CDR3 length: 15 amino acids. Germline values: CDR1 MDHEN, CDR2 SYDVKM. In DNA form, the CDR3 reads TGTGCCAGCAGTTTATTCCGGGAGAAGAGGTACGAGCAGTACTTC. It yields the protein CASSLFREKRYEQYF.

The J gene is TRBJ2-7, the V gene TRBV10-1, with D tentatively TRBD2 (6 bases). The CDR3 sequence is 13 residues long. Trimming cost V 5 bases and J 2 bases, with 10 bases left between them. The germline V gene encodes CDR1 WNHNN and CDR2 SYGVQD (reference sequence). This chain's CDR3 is CASSPGVAYEQYF. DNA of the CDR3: TGCGCCAGCAGTCCGGGGGTTGCCTACGAGCAGTACTTC.

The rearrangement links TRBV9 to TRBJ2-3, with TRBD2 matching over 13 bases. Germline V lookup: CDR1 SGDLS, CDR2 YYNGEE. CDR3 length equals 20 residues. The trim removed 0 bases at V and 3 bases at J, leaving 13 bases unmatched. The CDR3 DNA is TGTGCCAGCAGCGTAGCCCCCCCAGGACTAGCGGGGGAAGGAACAGATACGCAGTATTTT. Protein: CASSVAPPGLAGEGTDTQYF.

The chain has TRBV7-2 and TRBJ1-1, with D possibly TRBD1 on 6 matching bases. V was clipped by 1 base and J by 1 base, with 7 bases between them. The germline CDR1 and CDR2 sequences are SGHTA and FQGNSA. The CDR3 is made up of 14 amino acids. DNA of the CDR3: TGTGCCAGCAGCTTAGTAGGGGGGAACACTGAAGCTTTCTTT. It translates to CASSLVGGNTEAFF.

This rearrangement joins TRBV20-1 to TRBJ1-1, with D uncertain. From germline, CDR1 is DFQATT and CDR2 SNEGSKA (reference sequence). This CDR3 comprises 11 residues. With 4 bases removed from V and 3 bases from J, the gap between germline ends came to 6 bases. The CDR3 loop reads CSAMGDTEAFF. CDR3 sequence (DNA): TGCAGTGCTATGGGCGACACTGAAGCTTTCTTT.

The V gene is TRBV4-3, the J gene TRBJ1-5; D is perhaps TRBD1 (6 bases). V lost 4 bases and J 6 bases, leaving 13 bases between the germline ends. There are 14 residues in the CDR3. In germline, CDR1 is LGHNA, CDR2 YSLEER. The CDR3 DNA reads TGCGCCAGCAGCCCCCGGGGGGCAATTCAGCCCCAGCATTTT. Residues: CASSPRGAIQPQHF.

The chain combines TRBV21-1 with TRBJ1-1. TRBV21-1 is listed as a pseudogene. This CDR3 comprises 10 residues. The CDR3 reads CASTGRHAFF. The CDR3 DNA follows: TGTGCCAGCACAGGGAGGCACGCTTTCTTT.

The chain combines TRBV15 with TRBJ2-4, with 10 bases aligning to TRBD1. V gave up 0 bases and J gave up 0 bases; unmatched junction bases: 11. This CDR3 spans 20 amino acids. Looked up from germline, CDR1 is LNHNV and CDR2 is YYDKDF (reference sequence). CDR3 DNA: TGTGCCACCAGCAGAGATCAGGGACAGGGGTTACCCCTAGCCAAAAACATTCAGTACTTC. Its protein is CATSRDQGQGLPLAKNIQYF.

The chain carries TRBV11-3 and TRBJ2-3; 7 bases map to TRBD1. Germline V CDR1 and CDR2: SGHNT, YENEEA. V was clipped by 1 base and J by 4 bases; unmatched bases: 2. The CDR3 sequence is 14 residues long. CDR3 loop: CASSLGQGSDTQYF. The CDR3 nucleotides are TGTGCCAGCAGCTTAGGACAGGGATCAGATACGCAGTATTTT.

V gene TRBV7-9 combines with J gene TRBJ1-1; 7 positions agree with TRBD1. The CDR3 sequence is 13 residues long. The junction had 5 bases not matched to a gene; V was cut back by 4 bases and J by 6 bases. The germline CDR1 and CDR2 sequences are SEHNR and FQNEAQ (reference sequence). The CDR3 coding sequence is TGTGCCAGCAGCTACACTGGGACAGCTGAAGCTTTCTTT. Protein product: CASSYTGTAEAFF.

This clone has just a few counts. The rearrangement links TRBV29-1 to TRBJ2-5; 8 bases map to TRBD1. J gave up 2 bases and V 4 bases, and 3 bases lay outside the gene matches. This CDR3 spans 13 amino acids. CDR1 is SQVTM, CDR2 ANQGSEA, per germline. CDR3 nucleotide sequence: TGCAGCGTTGGGACAGGGATACAAGAGACCCAGTACTTC. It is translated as CSVGTGIQETQYF.

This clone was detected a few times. Here the CDR3 DNA reads TGTGCCAGCAGCGTAGGGGGCGTAGATACGCAGTATTTT. It encodes CASSVGGVDTQYF. This chain joins TRBV9 and TRBJ2-3; possibly TRBD1 for D (5 bases). Trimming left V 0 bases short and J 5 bases short, with 7 bases between. CDR3 length equals 13 residues. The germline CDR1 and CDR2 sequences are SGDLS and YYNGEE. Full variable domain (remainder filled in from reference TRBV9 and TRBJ2-3): DSGVTQTPKHLITATGQRVTLRCSPRSGDLSVYWYQQSLDQGLQFLIQYYNGEERAKGNILERFSAQQFPDLHSELNLSSLELGDSALYFCASSVGGVDTQYFGPGTRLTVL.

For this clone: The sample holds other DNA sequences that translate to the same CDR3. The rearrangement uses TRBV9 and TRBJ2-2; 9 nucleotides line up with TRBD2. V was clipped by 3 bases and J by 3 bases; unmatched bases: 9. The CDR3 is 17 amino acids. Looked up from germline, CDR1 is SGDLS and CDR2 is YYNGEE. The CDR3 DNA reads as TGTGCCAGCAGCGCATCCGTTTTAGCGGGGGACACCGGGGAGCTGTTTTTT. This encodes CASSASVLAGDTGELFF.

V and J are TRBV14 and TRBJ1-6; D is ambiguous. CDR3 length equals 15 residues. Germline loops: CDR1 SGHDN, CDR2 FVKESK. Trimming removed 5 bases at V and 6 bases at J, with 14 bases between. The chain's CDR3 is CASSFSVGFNSPLHF. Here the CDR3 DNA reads TGTGCCAGCAGCTTCTCCGTGGGCTTTAATTCACCCCTCCACTTT.

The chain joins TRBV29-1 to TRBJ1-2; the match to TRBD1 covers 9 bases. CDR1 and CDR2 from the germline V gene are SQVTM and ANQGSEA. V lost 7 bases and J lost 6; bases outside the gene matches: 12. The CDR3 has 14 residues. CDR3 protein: CSDRPWDRAHGYTF. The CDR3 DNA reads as TGCAGCGACCGCCCGTGGGACAGGGCCCATGGCTACACCTTC.